This paragraph reports one T cell receptor (beta chain). This clonotype was counted at least ten times. Its binding antigen is unknown. No base qualities exist here, and no much larger clone lies one base off it. A library prepared for alpha chains yielded this beta chain as an off-target read; its size is of little meaning. Libraries were constructed by 5' RACE. TCRdb shows the sequencer as NextSeq 500. In the TCR library protocol, a unique molecular identifier was attached to each TCR cDNA molecule so that PCR and sequencing errors could be corrected. As for how the authors treated the data: TCR identification, UMI-based error correction and CDR3 extraction were all carried out with Decombinator tools. TCRs above a frequency of 2 per 1,000, corresponding to the top 1% of the tumor frequency distribution, were defined as expanded. Expanded tumor TCRs statistically deemed absent (corrected P<0.05) from at least one tumor region were classed as regional, and all other expanded tumor TCRs were classed as ubiquitous. Each repertoire was subsampled 100 times to 5,000 TCRs, after which Renyi diversity was computed with the R vegan package. CDR3 similarity networks were built from amino acid triplet string-kernel similarity, with CDR3s being connected when pairwise similarity was above 0.82. TCRdb ran its own pipeline on the public reads, namely fastp trimming at Q25 and MiXCR clone calling, and kept in-frame beta chains. Here each entry gathers all rows of one CDR3 protein and keeps the most common genes and DNA. What appears here as the V and J calls and clone size reflects TCRdb's work, not the paper's. Counted in this sample were roughly 19,000 distinct CDR3 sequences; 5.8% of them appeared once. In total, the top ten clones hold 10% to 13% of the sample.

The record originates from a study of spatial heterogeneity in lung cancer (dated by TCRdb to between 2018 and 2020). At the level of the whole study: Beta-chain transcripts were consistently detected in greater numbers than alpha-chain transcripts, which likely reflects a higher abundance of beta-chain transcripts. In the raw uncorrected reads, each unique combination of TCR and UMI appeared more than ten times on average. TCR alpha and beta repertoires were quantitatively compared across multiple tumor regions, matched nontumor lung and blood in non-small cell lung cancer. TCR transcript counts in tumor regions correlated strongly with a T cell transcriptional module score from matched bulk RNA-seq. Nonsynonymous mutation counts, determined by whole-exome sequencing of tumor tissue, were related to features of the TCR repertoire. At surgery, both alpha and beta chains were TCR-sequenced in 200 to 250 tumor regions, approximately 64 matched nontumor lung samples and a few dozen PBMC samples. What the research found in general, with its limitations: Additional single-cell paired TCR alpha and beta sequencing was considered necessary to confirm, at a functional level, the hypothesis that regional TCRs recognize regional mutations. The count of ubiquitous expanded TCRs correlated with the count of ubiquitous nonsynonymous mutations, and the count of regional expanded TCRs correlated with the count of regional nonsynonymous mutations. The number of expanded intratumoral alpha and beta TCRs correlated with the tumor nonsynonymous mutation count. Estimated TCR-seq coverage of tumor T cells was only roughly 7% for alpha chains and around 13% for beta chains.

This specimen's time point label, per the study, means: sample taken at primary tumor resection. Donors were approximately 72 patients with early-stage, untreated non-small cell lung cancer from the lung TRACERx cohort. For TCR sequencing, whole RNA was extracted from tumor and nontumor lung tissue, or from cryopreserved PBMC samples, and no cell sorting was done. A patient was chosen for TCR sequencing only when enough RNA was available from at least two tumor regions. A lung pathologist reviewed the tumor and adjacent nontumor lung specimens before the specimens were selected. The CDR3 starts with the cysteine, ends with the phenylalanine, and has 11 residues. Here the CDR3 DNA is all that survives: 33 bases in frame from base 1. CDR1 is given as SGHAT and CDR2 as FQNNGV, both from the germline V gene. Deletion took 5 bases off V and 8 bases off J, with a span of 8 bases between the germline ends.

The sequencing here drew on lung tumor tissue, taken at surgery. This sequence was found in a female donor with early-stage non-small cell lung cancer. This chain joins TRBV11-2 to TRBJ2-3; the D gene is possibly TRBD1 or TRBD2, each agreeing over 5 bases. The nucleotide sequence reads as follows: TGTGCCAGCAGCCCGGGGCGTACGCAGTATTTT. This is translated as CASSPGRTQYF.